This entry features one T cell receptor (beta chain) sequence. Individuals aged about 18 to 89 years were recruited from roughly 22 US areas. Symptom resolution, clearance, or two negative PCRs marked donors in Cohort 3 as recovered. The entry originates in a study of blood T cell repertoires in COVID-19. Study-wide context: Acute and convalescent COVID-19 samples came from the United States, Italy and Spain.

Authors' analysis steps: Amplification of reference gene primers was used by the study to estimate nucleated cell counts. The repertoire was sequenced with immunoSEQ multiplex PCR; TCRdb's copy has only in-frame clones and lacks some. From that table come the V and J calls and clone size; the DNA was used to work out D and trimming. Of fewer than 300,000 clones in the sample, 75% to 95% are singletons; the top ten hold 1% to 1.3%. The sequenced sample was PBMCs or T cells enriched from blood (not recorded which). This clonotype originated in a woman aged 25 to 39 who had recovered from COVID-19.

CDR3 sequence reads: CAWSFEDRLPQHF. CDR3 in DNA: TGTGCCTGGAGTTTCGAGGACAGGCTGCCCCAGCATTTT. The chain is built from TRBV30 and TRBJ1-5; 7 positions match TRBD1. V lost 2 bases to trimming and J lost 9 bases; unmatched junction nucleotides: 7. CDR3 length: 13 residues. Germline V lookup: CDR1 GTSNPN, CDR2 SVGIG (reference sequence).